One and the same sample provided the 8 T cell receptor beta chains below, sequenced in a study of control samples from healthy donors and cancer patients. Assay used: immunoSEQ multiplex PCR; TCRdb lists only in-frame clones, some missing. The table has approximately 90,000 clones, about 85% seen once. Sequencing input: blood. The source of these receptors is an older woman in good health.

The CDR3 bases are TGTGCCAGCAGTCCGGCCAGGGGCGGGGAGCTGTTTTTT. It translates to CASSPARGGELFF. The gene calls are TRBV12-3 or TRBV12-4 and TRBJ2-2, with D tentatively TRBD1 (6 bases). CDR3 length equals 13 residues. Trimming left V 5 bases short and J 7 bases short, with 11 bases between.

The V call is TRBV6-1, the J call TRBJ1-1, with D unclear. CDR1 is MNHNS and CDR2 is SASEGT in the germline V gene. The CDR3 length is 13 residues. V was cut by 2 bases and J by 1 base, with 5 bases left in between. The CDR3 DNA reads TGTGCCAGCAGTGAACTTAGGAACACTGAAGCTTTCTTT. It encodes CASSELRNTEAFF.

The chain has TRBV6-5 and TRBJ2-7, with D unclear. V lost 1 base and J lost 6, with 13 bases in between. This CDR3 spans 14 amino acids. The germline CDR1 and CDR2 sequences are MNHEY and SVGAGI. The CDR3 DNA follows: TGTGCCAGCAGTTACTTCCAGGCGGCCGGCGAGCAGTACTTC. Protein: CASSYFQAAGEQYF.

This clone has just a few counts. The chain's CDR3 is CSVGNGGNSPLHF. The CDR3, as DNA: TGCAGCGTTGGTAACGGGGGTAATTCACCCCTCCACTTT. This chain links TRBV29-1 with TRBJ1-6, with D possibly being TRBD1 (5 bases). Trimming stripped 4 bases from V and 6 bases from J, with 10 bases between. Per the germline V gene, CDR1 is SQVTM and CDR2 is ANQGSEA. This CDR3 spans 13 amino acids.

J is TRBJ2-7 and V is TRBV18; D gene unclear. Trimming left V 2 bases short and J 0 bases short, with 5 bases between. Germline-derived CDR1 and CDR2 are KGHSH and LQKENI. This CDR3 has 13 amino acids. The CDR3 DNA is TGTGCCAGCTCACCAGGAGACTCCTACGAGCAGTACTTC. Its translation is CASSPGDSYEQYF.

This chain connects TRBV13 to TRBJ2-3, with D possibly being TRBD1 or TRBD2 (5 bases each). Deletions cut 5 bases from V and 5 bases from J, with 23 bases between. The CDR3 sequence is 17 residues long. Germline CDR1 is PRHDT and CDR2 is FYEKMQ (reference sequence). The CDR3 bases are TGTGCCAGCAGCACTTGGGGTGCTGGGGGTCGCGAAGATACGCAGTATTTT. This codes for CASSTWGAGGREDTQYF.

The chain recombines TRBV29-1 with TRBJ1-1; the D is unclear. Germline CDR1 reads SQVTM; CDR2 reads ANQGSEA. The V and J ends lost 3 bases and 7 bases respectively, with 9 bases between them. This CDR3 is built from 11 residues. DNA for the CDR3: TGCAGCGTTGATGGGCAGCTTGAAGCTTTCTTT. Its protein is CSVDGQLEAFF.

Points on this clone: One end of the junction fails to match germline, which may point to a read error. CDR3 region: CASSATSMTLFETQYF. CDR3 coding DNA: TGTGCTAGCAGCGCGACATCTATGACCCTCTTCGAGACCCAGTACTTC. This sequence joins TRBV7-7 and TRBJ2-5, with D unresolved. The CDR3 contains 16 residues. In germline, CDR1 is SSHAT, CDR2 FNYEAQ (reference sequence).